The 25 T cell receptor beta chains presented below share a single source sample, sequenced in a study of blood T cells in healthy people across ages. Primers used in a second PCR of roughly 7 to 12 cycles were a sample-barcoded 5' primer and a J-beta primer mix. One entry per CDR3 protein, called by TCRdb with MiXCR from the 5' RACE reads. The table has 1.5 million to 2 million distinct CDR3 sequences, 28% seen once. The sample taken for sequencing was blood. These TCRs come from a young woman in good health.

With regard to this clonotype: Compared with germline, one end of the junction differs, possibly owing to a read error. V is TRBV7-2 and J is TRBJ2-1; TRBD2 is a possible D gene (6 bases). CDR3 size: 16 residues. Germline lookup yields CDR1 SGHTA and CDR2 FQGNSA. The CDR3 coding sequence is TGTGCCTGCAGGACAAACCGGGACTCTTCATACAATGAGCAGTTCTTC. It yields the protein CACRTNRDSSYNEQFF.

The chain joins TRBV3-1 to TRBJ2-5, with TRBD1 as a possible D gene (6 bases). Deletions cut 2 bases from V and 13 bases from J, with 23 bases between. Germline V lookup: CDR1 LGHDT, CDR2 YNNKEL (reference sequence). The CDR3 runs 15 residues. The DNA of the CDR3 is TGTGCCAGCAGCCAATCTGGCGACAGGTCCCACGAGCGGTACTTC. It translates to CASSQSGDRSHERYF.

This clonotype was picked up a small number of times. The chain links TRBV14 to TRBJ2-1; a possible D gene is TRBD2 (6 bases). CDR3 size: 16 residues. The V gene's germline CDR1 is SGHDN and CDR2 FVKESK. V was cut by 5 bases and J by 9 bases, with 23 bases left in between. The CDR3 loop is CASSGLGGPLSFEQFF. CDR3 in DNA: TGTGCCAGCAGCGGTCTGGGGGGTCCTCTCTCGTTTGAGCAGTTCTTC.

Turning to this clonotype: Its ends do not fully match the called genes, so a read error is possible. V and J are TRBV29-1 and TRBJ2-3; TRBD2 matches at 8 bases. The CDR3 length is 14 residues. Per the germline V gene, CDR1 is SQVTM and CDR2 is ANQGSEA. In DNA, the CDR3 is TGCAGCGGGCGAATAGCGGGGAACACAGATACGCGGTATTTT. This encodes CSGRIAGNTDTRYF.

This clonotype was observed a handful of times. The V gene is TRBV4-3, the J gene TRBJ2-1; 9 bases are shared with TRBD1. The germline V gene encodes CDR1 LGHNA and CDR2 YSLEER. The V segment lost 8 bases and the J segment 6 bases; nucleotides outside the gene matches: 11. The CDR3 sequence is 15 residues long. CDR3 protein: CASQSGTGFRNEQFF. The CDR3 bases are TGCGCCAGCCAATCCGGGACAGGGTTTCGCAATGAGCAGTTCTTC.

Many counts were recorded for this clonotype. Here the CDR3 DNA reads TGTGCCATCAACGACCGACTAGCGGGGGGTGGCAATGAGCAGTTCTTC. Translating gives CAINDRLAGGGNEQFF. The J gene is TRBJ2-1, the V gene TRBV10-3; 13 bases agree with TRBD2. The CDR3 runs 16 residues. With 7 bases clipped from V and 6 bases from J, the junction kept 9 bases outside the gene matches. Germline V gene lookup returns CDR1 ENHRY and CDR2 SYGVKD.

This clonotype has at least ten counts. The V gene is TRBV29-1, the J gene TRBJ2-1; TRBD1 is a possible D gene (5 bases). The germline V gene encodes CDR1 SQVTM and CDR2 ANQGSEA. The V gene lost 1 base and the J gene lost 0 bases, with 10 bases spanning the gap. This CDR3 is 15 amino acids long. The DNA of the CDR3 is TGCAGCGTTGAAGGTGGGGCTAGCTCCTACAATGAGCAGTTCTTC. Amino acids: CSVEGGASSYNEQFF.

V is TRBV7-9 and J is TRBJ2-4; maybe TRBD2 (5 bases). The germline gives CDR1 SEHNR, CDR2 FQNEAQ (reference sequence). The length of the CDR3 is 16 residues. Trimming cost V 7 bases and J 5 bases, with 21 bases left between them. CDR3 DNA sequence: TGTGCCAGCACCTTCTTCCGGGGAAGAACAGAAAACATTCAGTACTTC. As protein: CASTFFRGRTENIQYF.

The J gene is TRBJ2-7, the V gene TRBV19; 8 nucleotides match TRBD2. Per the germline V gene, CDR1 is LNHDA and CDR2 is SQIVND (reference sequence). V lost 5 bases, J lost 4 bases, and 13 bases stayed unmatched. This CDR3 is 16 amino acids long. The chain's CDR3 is CASSPRGAGDPYEQYF. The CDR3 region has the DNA TGTGCCAGTAGTCCCCGGGGAGCGGGAGATCCTTACGAGCAGTACTTC.

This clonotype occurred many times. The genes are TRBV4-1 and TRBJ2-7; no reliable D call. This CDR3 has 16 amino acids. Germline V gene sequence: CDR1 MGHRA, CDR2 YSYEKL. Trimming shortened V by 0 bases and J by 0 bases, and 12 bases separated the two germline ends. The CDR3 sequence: CASSQDATYASYEQYF. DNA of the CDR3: TGCGCCAGCAGCCAAGACGCCACTTACGCCTCCTACGAGCAGTACTTC.

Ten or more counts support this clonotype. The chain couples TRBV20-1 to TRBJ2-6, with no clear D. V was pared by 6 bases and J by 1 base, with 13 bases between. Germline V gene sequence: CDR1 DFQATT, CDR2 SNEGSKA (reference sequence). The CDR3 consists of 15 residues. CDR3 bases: TGCAGTGCCCTTGATCCGTATTCTGGGGCCAACGTCCTGACTTTC. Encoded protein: CSALDPYSGANVLTF.

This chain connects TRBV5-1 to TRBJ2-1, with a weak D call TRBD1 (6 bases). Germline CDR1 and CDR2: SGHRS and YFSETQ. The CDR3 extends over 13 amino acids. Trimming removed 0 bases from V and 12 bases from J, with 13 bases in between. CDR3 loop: CASSLDSRGGQFF. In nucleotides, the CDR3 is TGCGCCAGCAGCTTGGACAGCAGAGGGGGGCAGTTCTTC. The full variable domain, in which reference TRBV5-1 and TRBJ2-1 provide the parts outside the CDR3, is KAGVTQTPRYLIKTRGQQVTLSCSPISGHRSVSWYQQTPGQGLQFLFEYFSETQRNKGNFPGRFSGRQFSNSRSEMNVSTLELGDSALYLCASSLDSRGGQFFGPGTRLTVL.

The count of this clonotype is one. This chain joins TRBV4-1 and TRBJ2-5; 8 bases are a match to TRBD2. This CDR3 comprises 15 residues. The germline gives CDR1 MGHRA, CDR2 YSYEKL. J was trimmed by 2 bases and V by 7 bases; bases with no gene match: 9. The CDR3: CASKDPSGGQETQYF. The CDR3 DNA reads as TGCGCCAGCAAGGACCCCAGCGGGGGACAAGAGACCCAGTACTTC.

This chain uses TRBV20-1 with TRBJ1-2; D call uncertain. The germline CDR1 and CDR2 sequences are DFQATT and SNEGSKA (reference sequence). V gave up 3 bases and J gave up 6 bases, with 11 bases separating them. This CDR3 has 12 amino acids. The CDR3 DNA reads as TGCAGTGCTAGGGTCGGGGAAGATGGCTACACCTTC. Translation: CSARVGEDGYTF.

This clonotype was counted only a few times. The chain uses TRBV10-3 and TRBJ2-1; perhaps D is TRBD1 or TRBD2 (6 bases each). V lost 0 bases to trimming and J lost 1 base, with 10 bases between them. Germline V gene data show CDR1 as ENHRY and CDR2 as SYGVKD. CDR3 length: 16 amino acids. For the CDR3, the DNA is TGTGCCATCAGTGAGTCGATAGGGGGGTCCTACAATGAGCAGTTCTTC. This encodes CAISESIGGSYNEQFF.

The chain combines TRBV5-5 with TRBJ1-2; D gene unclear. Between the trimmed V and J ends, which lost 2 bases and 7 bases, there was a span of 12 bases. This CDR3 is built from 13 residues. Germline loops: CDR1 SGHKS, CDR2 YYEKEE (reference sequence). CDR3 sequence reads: CASSFAGSGGYTF. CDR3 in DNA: TGTGCCAGCAGCTTCGCAGGTTCTGGTGGCTACACCTTC.

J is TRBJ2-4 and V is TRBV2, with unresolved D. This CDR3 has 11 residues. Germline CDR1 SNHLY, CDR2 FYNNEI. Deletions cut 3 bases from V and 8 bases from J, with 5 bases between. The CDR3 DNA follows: TGTGCCAGCAGTGATGCTGACATTCAGTACTTC. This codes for CASSDADIQYF.

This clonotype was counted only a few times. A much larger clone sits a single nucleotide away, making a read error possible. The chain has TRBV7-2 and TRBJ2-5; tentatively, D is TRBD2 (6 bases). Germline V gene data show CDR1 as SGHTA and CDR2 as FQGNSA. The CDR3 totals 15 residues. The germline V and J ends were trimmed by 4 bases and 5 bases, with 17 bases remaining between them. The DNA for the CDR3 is TGTACCAGCAGCTCAACATATACTAGCCAGGAGACCCAGTACTTC. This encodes CTSSSTYTSQETQYF.

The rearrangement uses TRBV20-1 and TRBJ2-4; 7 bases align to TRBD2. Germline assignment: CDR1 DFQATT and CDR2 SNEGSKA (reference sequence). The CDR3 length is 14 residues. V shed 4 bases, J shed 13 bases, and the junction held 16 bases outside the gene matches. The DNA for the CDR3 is TGCAGTGCTACTCTCGGGACTACCGTGATAGAGCAGTACTTC. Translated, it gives CSATLGTTVIEQYF.

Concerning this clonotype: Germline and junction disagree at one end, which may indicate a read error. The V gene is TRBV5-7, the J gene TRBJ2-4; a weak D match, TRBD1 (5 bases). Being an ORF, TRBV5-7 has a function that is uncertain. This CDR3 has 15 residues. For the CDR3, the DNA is TGTGCCAGCAGCGAAGGGGTTGGAACCAAAAACATTCCGTACTTC. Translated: CASSEGVGTKNIPYF.

CDR3 region: CASSYGRKNSNSPLHF. The CDR3 DNA sequence: TGTGCCAGCAGTTACGGGCGGAAAAACTCCAATTCACCCCTCCACTTT. The chain couples TRBV6-5 to TRBJ1-6; no definite D call. V was trimmed by 2 bases and J by 7 bases, leaving 15 bases between them. CDR1 and CDR2 from the germline V gene are MNHEY and SVGAGI. The CDR3 consists of 16 residues.

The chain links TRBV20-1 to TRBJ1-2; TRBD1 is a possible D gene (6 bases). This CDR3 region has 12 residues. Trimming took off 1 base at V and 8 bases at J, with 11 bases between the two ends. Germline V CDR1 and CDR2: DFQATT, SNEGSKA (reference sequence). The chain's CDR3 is CSARGRGQGYTF. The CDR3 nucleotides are TGCAGTGCTAGAGGGAGGGGACAAGGCTACACCTTC.

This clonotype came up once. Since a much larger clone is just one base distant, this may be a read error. In nucleotides, the CDR3 is TGTGCCTGCAGGCTCCGGGAGCGGGGGCCTTTTGGGGGCTACGAGCAGTACTTC. It encodes CACRLRERGPFGGYEQYF. The V call is TRBV6-1, the J call TRBJ2-7, with TRBD2 identical over 8 bases. CDR1 MNHNS and CDR2 SASEGT come from the germline V gene. The CDR3 has 18 residues.

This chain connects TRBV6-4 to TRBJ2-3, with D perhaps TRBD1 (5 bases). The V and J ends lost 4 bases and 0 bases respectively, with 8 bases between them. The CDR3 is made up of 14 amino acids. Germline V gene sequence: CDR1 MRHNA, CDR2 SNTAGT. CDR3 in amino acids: CASSADISTDTQYF. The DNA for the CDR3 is TGTGCCAGCAGTGCGGACATTAGCACAGATACGCAGTATTTT.

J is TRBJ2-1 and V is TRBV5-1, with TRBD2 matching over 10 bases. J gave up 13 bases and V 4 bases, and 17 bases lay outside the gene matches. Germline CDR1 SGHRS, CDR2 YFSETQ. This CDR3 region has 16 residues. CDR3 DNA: TGCGCCAGCAGCACGGGGACTAGCGAGCGTACGGAGACCCAGTTCTTC. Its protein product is CASSTGTSERTETQFF.